This T cell receptor beta chain was documented in a study of OX40 agonist ivuxolimab in advanced cancers. Whole-study context: Treatment of patients was with ivuxolimab, an agonistic anti-OX40 (CD134) antibody. The study reported partial responses in three patients: one hepatocellular carcinoma, two cutaneous melanoma. Participants averaged approximately 65 years of age (range about 23 to 80) and were under 90% male. Study-level findings and limits: At doses 0.1 to 3.0 mg/kg, CD4+ and CD8+ clones expanded.

Data came from immunoSEQ multiplex PCR; TCRdb stores just in-frame clones and leaves some out. In the table there are tens of thousands of clones, over 60% of which are singletons. From germline, CDR1 is SGHVS and CDR2 FNYEAQ. V lost 6 bases and J lost 5, with 15 bases in between. This CDR3 has 14 residues. Of note for this clone: Its specificity is not known.

This sample comprised CD4+ or CD8+ T cells sorted from blood, obtained in a trial of the OX40 agonist ivuxolimab. The V and J genes are TRBV7-6 and TRBJ2-3; TRBD1 is a possible D gene (7 bases). This TCR was recovered from an adult with an advanced solid tumor such as melanoma, head and neck, liver or kidney cancer. The CDR3 spells CASSSRGAGDTQYF. The CDR3 DNA reads as TGTGCCAGCAGTTCCAGGGGGGCTGGAGATACGCAGTATTTT.